The T cell receptor (beta chain) under discussion was sequenced for a study of cytomegalovirus exposure and HLA in healthy donors (dated by TCRdb to 2016 to 2017). Study-level background: A later analysis indicated that the 110 or so validation repertoires were generated on the platform also employed for the roughly 650 repertoires of the first cohort. The study aimed to test whether cataloging public T cell receptors could reveal signatures of past pathogen exposure. Besides the first cohort of roughly 700 subjects, a separate validation cohort made up of about 120 different subjects was used. High-throughput TCR immunosequencing, statistical association of individual TCRs with disease status, and machine learning were combined to predict cytomegalovirus infection status.

What the authors observed across the whole study: All 120 or so repertoires were used to score co-occurrence in the validation cohort in a later analysis, because that analysis had no HLA typing for the cohort. The authors suggested that the approach could potentially be extended to other disease states and immunological phenotypes. In a later analysis, TCRs clustered in the first cohort were found to also tend to co-occur in the 120 or so validation repertoires, with over 90% of cluster scores above 0. In both the original and validation cohorts, the classifier was reported to diagnose cytomegalovirus status with high specificity and sensitivity. While some public TCRs were present in many individuals, most TCR sequences turned up only very rarely across donors. In vitro tests confirmed that a few of the cytomegalovirus-associated TCR beta chains recognize cytomegalovirus antigens. The study gave a list of 150 to 200 TCR beta chains associated with cytomegalovirus.

Comments on this clone: Its recognized antigen is unknown. No clone much larger than this one lies a single base away; base qualities are absent.

To prepare the library, the immunoSEQ multiplex PCR assay was applied. As for the authors' bioinformatics: A statistical classification framework was developed to diagnose cytomegalovirus status using the catalog of TCR beta chain sequences. TCRdb stores this immuneACCESS table with in-frame sequences only. Part of the clones is absent; in the studies checked, under half of the shortfall reflects unresolved V genes, and no reason is known for the rest. From that table come the V and J calls and clone size; the DNA was used to work out D and trimming. In this sample the table shows about 190,000 clones, about 84% of which occur a single time. The ten largest clones represent about 1.6% of the sample. Donors formed part of the validation cohort, which comprised 120 subjects and was distinct from the first cohort of 690 or so subjects. The germline V gene provides CDR1 ENHRY and CDR2 SYGVKD. V ends up 7 bases short and J 1 base short, with an unmatched junction base count of 3. From its cysteine to its phenylalanine, the CDR3 spans 14 amino acids. Left in the record is the CDR3 DNA by itself, 42 bases read in frame from the first base.

Recombination joined TRBV10-3 with TRBJ2-2; the central 7 bases match TRBD1. This TCR came from a woman between 18 and 30 years old in good health and CMV-seronegative. The source material was PBMCs. This receptor has the CDR3 CAITRQGNTGELFF. The nucleotides are TGTGCCATCACTCGACAGGGGAACACCGGGGAGCTGTTTTTT.